This TCR beta chain stems from a study of blood T cell repertoires in COVID-19. Study-level background: T cells, B-cell-depleted T cells, or PBMCs provided the cDNA or gDNA that served as material.

Under the authors' procedure: Nucleated cell number was recorded as an estimate derived from reference gene primer amplification. TCRdb's table, derived via immunoSEQ multiplex PCR, lists solely in-frame clones and lacks some. V, J and clone size reflect that table, while D and trimming were determined from the DNA. The top ten hold about 5.1% of the sample, which has about 71,000 clones, about nine tenths seen once. The V and J ends lost 4 bases and 4 bases respectively, with 8 bases between them. CDR1 and CDR2 (germline): MNHEY, SVGAGI. This CDR3 has 13 residues. The sequence was obtained from a woman between 18 and 29 years old with acute or convalescent COVID-19. The chain couples TRBV6-5 to TRBJ2-1, with TRBD1 as a possible D gene (6 bases). Sequenced sample: peripheral blood. DNA for the CDR3: TGTGCCAGCAGTTGGGGGCAGTACAATGAGCAGTTCTTC. This encodes CASSWGQYNEQFF.